The rows below give T cell receptor beta chains drawn from one sample of a study of blood T cell repertoires in COVID-19. The protocol was immunoSEQ multiplex PCR, while the TCRdb copy is restricted to in-frame clones and leaves out a portion. Here the sample spans 250,000 to 400,000 clones, about 91% being singletons. Material for sequencing was peripheral blood. All receptors come from a woman under 40 with COVID-19, enrolled during active disease. CDR3s include the opening cysteine and the closing phenylalanine or tryptophan. A D gene is named only where the DNA matches it firmly. Rows give clone size only sometimes, using once, few, many, or a class for an expanded clone.

j_gene: TRBJ2-3; d_gene: TRBD2; v_gene: TRBV2; abundance: NA; CDR3aa: CASSDESLAGGAADTQYF; CDR3nt: TGTGCCAGCAGTGATGAATCTTTAGCGGGGGGGGCGGCAGATACGCAGTATTTT
j_gene: TRBJ1-2; d_gene: NA; v_gene: TRBV10-3; abundance: NA; CDR3aa: CAIRDSPNYGYTF; CDR3nt: TGTGCCATCAGGGACAGCCCTAACTATGGCTACACCTTC
j_gene: TRBJ2-5; d_gene: NA; v_gene: TRBV6-5; abundance: NA; CDR3aa: CASSLLAQETQYF; CDR3nt: TGTGCCAGCAGTTTACTAGCCCAAGAGACCCAGTACTTC
j_gene: TRBJ2-1; d_gene: TRBD2; v_gene: TRBV30; abundance: NA; CDR3aa: CAWLKIAGTGGEQFF; CDR3nt: TGTGCCTGGTTGAAAATAGCGGGGACGGGAGGTGAGCAGTTCTTC
j_gene: TRBJ2-3; d_gene: NA; v_gene: TRBV7-9; abundance: NA; CDR3aa: CASSLPDKADTQYF; CDR3nt: TGTGCCAGCAGCCTCCCGGACAAGGCGGATACGCAGTATTTT
j_gene: TRBJ2-1; d_gene: TRBD2; v_gene: TRBV11-3; abundance: NA; CDR3aa: CASSPGTGGPYNEQFF; CDR3nt: TGTGCCAGCAGCCCCGGGACGGGGGGACCCTACAATGAGCAGTTCTTC
j_gene: TRBJ2-1; d_gene: NA; v_gene: TRBV6-4; abundance: NA; CDR3aa: CASSEVRETQFF; CDR3nt: TGTGCCAGCAGTGAAGTAAGGGAGACGCAGTTCTTC
j_gene: TRBJ2-1; d_gene: NA; v_gene: TRBV7-8; abundance: NA; CDR3aa: CASSLLSGFQNEQFF; CDR3nt: TGTGCCAGCAGCTTGTTGTCAGGGTTTCAGAATGAGCAGTTCTTC
j_gene: TRBJ2-5; d_gene: TRBD2; v_gene: TRBV19; abundance: few; CDR3aa: CASRVLHAGGETQYF; CDR3nt: TGTGCCAGTAGGGTCCTGCACGCGGGGGGTGAGACCCAGTACTTC
j_gene: TRBJ1-1; d_gene: TRBD1; v_gene: TRBV2; abundance: NA; CDR3aa: CASVPGQGFTEAFF; CDR3nt: TGTGCCAGCGTTCCGGGACAGGGATTCACTGAAGCTTTCTTT
j_gene: TRBJ1-5; d_gene: NA; v_gene: TRBV21-1; abundance: NA; CDR3aa: CASSKNTGEEGNQPQHF; CDR3nt: TGTGCCAGCAGCAAAAATACGGGGGAGGAGGGCAATCAGCCCCAGCATTTT
j_gene: TRBJ1-2; d_gene: TRBD1; v_gene: TRBV3-1/TRBV3-2; abundance: NA; CDR3aa: CASRGRQGRDRGLYSYTF; CDR3nt: TGTGCCAGCAGGGGACGACAGGGACGGGACAGGGGTTTGTATAGCTACACCTTC
j_gene: TRBJ1-5; d_gene: TRBD1; v_gene: TRBV7-9; abundance: NA; CDR3aa: CASGVGGGQPQHF; CDR3nt: TGTGCCAGCGGCGTAGGGGGCGGTCAGCCCCAGCATTTT
j_gene: TRBJ1-2; d_gene: NA; v_gene: TRBV7-8; abundance: NA; CDR3aa: CASSSPGGAPTYGYTF; CDR3nt: TGTGCCAGCAGCTCCCCCGGGGGGGCCCCAACCTATGGCTACACCTTC
j_gene: TRBJ1-6; d_gene: NA; v_gene: TRBV10-3; abundance: NA; CDR3aa: CAISESGRGTSAPLHF; CDR3nt: TGTGCCATCAGTGAGTCGGGGCGGGGAACATCGGCACCCCTCCACTTT
j_gene: TRBJ2-1; d_gene: NA; v_gene: TRBV19; abundance: NA; CDR3aa: CASSIGSSGSSYNEQFF; CDR3nt: TGTGCCAGTAGTATAGGGAGTAGCGGTAGCTCCTACAATGAGCAGTTCTTC
j_gene: TRBJ2-3; d_gene: NA; v_gene: TRBV6-5; abundance: NA; CDR3aa: CASLQDLSTDTQYF; CDR3nt: TGTGCCAGCTTACAGGACCTGAGCACAGATACGCAGTATTTT
j_gene: TRBJ2-1; d_gene: TRBD2; v_gene: TRBV10-1; abundance: NA; CDR3aa: CASSESASGHSYNEQFF; CDR3nt: TGCGCCAGCAGTGAGTCGGCTAGCGGTCACTCCTACAATGAGCAGTTCTTC
j_gene: TRBJ2-1; d_gene: NA; v_gene: TRBV27; abundance: NA; CDR3aa: CASSLSRGGAYNEQFF; CDR3nt: TGTGCCAGCAGTTTATCGAGGGGGGGAGCCTACAATGAGCAGTTCTTC
j_gene: TRBJ1-4; d_gene: NA; v_gene: TRBV2; abundance: NA; CDR3aa: CASGSTTTNEKLFF; CDR3nt: TGTGCCAGCGGTTCGACAACAACTAATGAAAAACTGTTTTTT
j_gene: TRBJ1-4; d_gene: NA; v_gene: TRBV4-2; abundance: NA; CDR3aa: CASSQGTYNEKLFF; CDR3nt: TGTGCCAGCAGCCAAGGAACTTATAATGAAAAACTGTTTTTT
j_gene: TRBJ1-4; d_gene: NA; v_gene: TRBV5-4; abundance: NA; CDR3aa: CASSFAGTLNEKLFF; CDR3nt: TGTGCCAGCAGCTTCGCCGGGACACTGAATGAAAAACTGTTTTTT
j_gene: TRBJ1-5; d_gene: NA; v_gene: TRBV4-3; abundance: few; CDR3aa: CASSQDISRNQPQHF; CDR3nt: TGCGCCAGCAGCCAAGACATTTCTAGAAATCAGCCCCAGCATTTT
j_gene: TRBJ1-1; d_gene: NA; v_gene: TRBV18; abundance: NA; CDR3aa: CASSPSTEAFF; CDR3nt: TGTGCCAGCTCACCCAGCACTGAAGCTTTCTTT
j_gene: TRBJ1-2; d_gene: NA; v_gene: TRBV29-1; abundance: NA; CDR3aa: CSVETPGGDYGYTF; CDR3nt: TGCAGCGTTGAAACCCCGGGGGGGGACTATGGCTACACCTTC
j_gene: TRBJ2-3; d_gene: TRBD2; v_gene: TRBV2; abundance: NA; CDR3aa: CASSELAGADTQYF; CDR3nt: TGTGCCAGCAGTGAGTTAGCGGGGGCAGATACGCAGTATTTT
j_gene: TRBJ1-5; d_gene: TRBD1; v_gene: TRBV27; abundance: NA; CDR3aa: CASSQQGASGSNQPQHF; CDR3nt: TGTGCCAGCAGCCAACAGGGGGCAAGTGGGAGCAATCAGCCCCAGCATTTT
j_gene: TRBJ2-7; d_gene: TRBD1; v_gene: TRBV6-5; abundance: once; CDR3aa: CASTDRVHEQYF; CDR3nt: TGTGCCAGCACGGACAGGGTGCACGAGCAGTACTTC
j_gene: TRBJ2-2; d_gene: TRBD2; v_gene: TRBV27; abundance: once; CDR3aa: CASSLVAGGQYANTGELFF; CDR3nt: TGTGCCAGCAGTTTGGTAGCGGGGGGCCAATACGCGAACACCGGGGAGCTGTTTTTT
j_gene: TRBJ1-3; d_gene: NA; v_gene: TRBV6-5; abundance: NA; CDR3aa: CASSYYPLGDTIYF; CDR3nt: TGTGCCAGCAGTTACTACCCCCTCGGGGACACCATATATTTT
j_gene: TRBJ1-1; d_gene: NA; v_gene: TRBV4-2; abundance: NA; CDR3aa: CASSQEPAQVAFF; CDR3nt: TGTGCCAGCAGCCAAGAGCCAGCTCAGGTGGCTTTCTTT
j_gene: TRBJ1-5; d_gene: TRBD1; v_gene: TRBV6-2/TRBV6-3; abundance: NA; CDR3aa: CASSYSTGEFEPQHF; CDR3nt: TGTGCCAGCAGTTACTCGACAGGGGAATTTGAGCCCCAGCATTTT
j_gene: TRBJ1-5; d_gene: NA; v_gene: TRBV30; abundance: NA; CDR3aa: CAWSEGISNQPQHF; CDR3nt: TGTGCCTGGAGTGAGGGGATTAGCAATCAGCCCCAGCATTTT
j_gene: TRBJ2-5; d_gene: TRBD1; v_gene: TRBV10-3; abundance: few; CDR3aa: CAIRQGADQEGQYF; CDR3nt: TGTGCCATACGCCAGGGGGCAGACCAAGAGGGCCAGTACTTC
j_gene: TRBJ2-1; d_gene: NA; v_gene: TRBV14; abundance: NA; CDR3aa: CASSQVSEQFF; CDR3nt: TGTGCCAGCAGCCAAGTTTCAGAGCAGTTCTTC
j_gene: TRBJ1-1; d_gene: NA; v_gene: TRBV6-5; abundance: NA; CDR3aa: CASSYSIPTATEAFF; CDR3nt: TGTGCCAGCAGTTACTCGATTCCGACAGCCACTGAAGCTTTCTTT
j_gene: TRBJ1-2; d_gene: NA; v_gene: TRBV30; abundance: NA; CDR3aa: CAWTGATLHGYTF; CDR3nt: TGTGCCTGGACAGGGGCGACTCTCCATGGCTACACCTTC
j_gene: TRBJ2-2; d_gene: NA; v_gene: TRBV24-1; abundance: NA; CDR3aa: CATSSGQFTGELFF; CDR3nt: TGTGCCACCAGTTCCGGACAGTTCACCGGGGAGCTGTTTTTT
j_gene: TRBJ2-7; d_gene: TRBD2; v_gene: TRBV7-2; abundance: NA; CDR3aa: CASSQGLGGSSYEQYF; CDR3nt: TGTGCCAGCAGCCAGGGCTTGGGGGGGAGCTCCTACGAGCAGTACTTC
j_gene: TRBJ1-1; d_gene: TRBD1; v_gene: TRBV14; abundance: NA; CDR3aa: CASSLYSDRGTFF; CDR3nt: TGTGCCAGCAGCCTATACTCCGACAGGGGGACTTTCTTT